One sample yielded the 32 T cell receptor beta chains listed below, sequenced in a study of response to subunit inactivated influenza vaccine. TCRdb fed the RT-PCR reads into MiXCR, producing one record per CDR3 protein. The table has about 580,000 distinct CDR3 sequences, about 15% seen once. The sample in question was PBMCs from blood, obtained about 11 days after vaccination. The receptors shown here come from a man between 50 and 59 years old who received an inactivated influenza vaccine.

The chain combines TRBV5-6 with TRBJ2-1; a weak D match, TRBD2 (5 bases). Germline CDR1 is SGHDT and CDR2 is YYEEEE. The CDR3 sequence is 17 residues long. Deletions cut 1 base from V and 4 bases from J, with 18 bases between. CDR3 nucleotides: TGTGCCAGCAGCTTGAGGTCACGGACGGGAAGATACAATGAGCAGTTCTTC. It yields the protein CASSLRSRTGRYNEQFF.

The rearrangement uses TRBV4-2 and TRBJ2-1; 9 positions agree with TRBD2. The CDR3 consists of 17 residues. Losses at the gene ends were 1 base for V and 0 bases for J; bases not matched to a gene: 4. Germline V lookup: CDR1 LGHNA, CDR2 YNFKEQ. The CDR3 spells CASSQVIAGASYNEQFF. The DNA of the CDR3 is TGTGCCAGCAGCCAAGTAATAGCGGGGGCCTCCTACAATGAGCAGTTCTTC.

The table lists this clonotype with a few counts. The V and J genes are TRBV3-1 and TRBJ2-1, with D perhaps matching TRBD2 (6 bases). The length of the CDR3 is 15 residues. The V end was cut by 3 bases, the J end by 2 bases, with 11 bases between. Germline V CDR1 and CDR2: LGHDT, YNNKEL (reference sequence). The CDR3 region has the DNA TGTGCCAGCAGCCAGGGCGGGGCTGCCTACAATGAGCAGTTCTTC. As protein: CASSQGGAAYNEQFF.

This clonotype was seen only a few times. The rearrangement joins TRBV7-9 to TRBJ2-5; 11 nucleotides align to TRBD2. V trimming: 5 bases; J trimming: 2 bases; junction bases outside the gene matches: 7. This CDR3 contains 16 residues. CDR1 is SEHNR, CDR2 FQNEAQ, per germline (reference sequence). The CDR3 spells CASSTGTSGIQETQYF. The CDR3 bases are TGTGCCAGCAGCACCGGGACTAGCGGAATACAAGAGACCCAGTACTTC.

This clonotype was detected a few times. The J gene is TRBJ1-2, the V gene TRBV12-3 or TRBV12-4, with unresolved D. V lost 6 bases, J lost 4 bases, and 12 bases lay in between. This CDR3 region has 13 residues. CDR3 bases: TGTGCCAGCAGGGAAGCGTCCCTCTATGGCTACACCTTC. Translation: CASREASLYGYTF.

The chain joins TRBV24-1 to TRBJ2-5; tentatively, D is TRBD1 (5 bases). The germline V gene encodes CDR1 KGHDR and CDR2 SFDVKD. V lost 4 bases and J lost 0, with 11 bases in between. The CDR3 is 15 amino acids. CDR3 residues: CATSEYTGHQETQYF. CDR3 nucleotide sequence: TGTGCCACCAGTGAATATACAGGTCACCAAGAGACCCAGTACTTC.

This sequence joins TRBV20-1 and TRBJ2-5; 11 bases are shared with TRBD2. This CDR3 region has 17 residues. V lost 2 bases and J lost 4; bases outside the gene matches: 12. Germline CDR1 is DFQATT and CDR2 is SNEGSKA (reference sequence). CDR3 loop: CSARPLAGGPSPETQYF. CDR3 DNA: TGCAGTGCTAGACCATTAGCGGGAGGGCCCTCTCCAGAGACCCAGTACTTC.

This clonotype was counted between two and nine times. The chain is built from TRBV24-1 and TRBJ2-5, with 7 bases lining up with TRBD1. Trimming at V came to 4 bases and at J to 4 bases, leaving 8 bases not matched to a gene. Per the germline V gene, CDR1 is KGHDR and CDR2 is SFDVKD. The CDR3 is made up of 15 amino acids. The CDR3 DNA reads TGTGCCACCAGTGACACCATGACAGGGCGAGAGACCCAGTACTTC. It is translated as CATSDTMTGRETQYF.

The V gene is TRBV30, the J gene TRBJ2-7, with 9 bases identical to TRBD2. V gave up 3 bases and J gave up 0 bases; unmatched junction bases: 9. The germline V gene has CDR1 GTSNPN and CDR2 SVGIG (reference sequence). This CDR3 has 16 amino acids. The CDR3 nucleotides are TGTGCCTGGAGAGTAGGGACTAGCACCCTCTCCTACGAGCAGTACTTC. Translating gives CAWRVGTSTLSYEQYF.

This clonotype was observed at least ten times. The CDR3: CASTLRTDYYGYTF. The CDR3, as DNA: TGTGCCAGCACTCTTAGGACCGACTACTATGGCTACACCTTC. V is TRBV6-2 or TRBV6-3 and J is TRBJ1-2; D unclear. Germline V gene data show CDR1 as MNHEY and CDR2 as SVGEGT. The CDR3 is made up of 14 amino acids. V was clipped by 7 bases and J by 3 bases, with 15 bases between them.

This chain joins TRBV7-2 and TRBJ2-5; no clear D gene. CDR3 length: 13 amino acids. In germline, CDR1 is SGHTA, CDR2 FQGNSA. V was shortened by 2 bases and J by 5 bases, with 9 bases between the two germline ends. This CDR3 is CASSLSFGETQYF. As DNA, the CDR3 is TGTGCCAGCAGCTTATCCTTTGGGGAGACCCAGTACTTC.

This clonotype was observed a handful of times. The CDR3 DNA reads as TGCGCCAGCAGCGGGGGAGGCTACGAGCAGTACTTC. It is translated as CASSGGGYEQYF. V usage is TRBV23-1 and J usage is TRBJ2-7; D possibly corresponds to TRBD2 (6 bases). TRBV23-1 is designated an ORF whose function remains uncertain. This CDR3 comprises 12 residues. Trimming stripped 6 bases from V and 3 bases from J, with 9 bases between.

The rearrangement uses TRBV5-1 and TRBJ2-2; D perhaps matches TRBD2 (6 bases). Per the germline V gene, CDR1 is SGHRS and CDR2 is YFSETQ. The germline V and J ends were trimmed by 2 bases and 4 bases, with 12 bases remaining between them. CDR3 length: 15 amino acids. The DNA for the CDR3 is TGCGCCAGCAGCTTAACAGGACTAAGCACCGGGGAGCTGTTTTTT. This codes for CASSLTGLSTGELFF.

The chain joins TRBV20-1 to TRBJ2-2; D is ambiguous. This CDR3 has 14 amino acids. Germline-derived CDR1 and CDR2 are DFQATT and SNEGSKA (reference sequence). The V end lost 3 bases, the J end lost 1 base, and 9 bases lay between the germline ends. The CDR3 protein is CSASKHLNTGELFF. The CDR3 DNA sequence: TGCAGTGCTAGTAAGCACCTGAACACCGGGGAGCTGTTTTTT.

This chain links TRBV28 with TRBJ2-2, with D unresolved. Germline CDR1 is MDHEN and CDR2 is SYDVKM. Trimming removed 11 bases at V and 4 bases at J, with 14 bases between. The CDR3 is made up of 13 amino acids. The CDR3 spells CAHRQYLTGELFF. The DNA for the CDR3 is TGTGCCCACCGACAATATCTCACCGGGGAGCTGTTTTTT.

The CDR3 nucleotides are TGTGCCAGCAGCGGGATCCAGGGCACCGGGGAGCTGTTTTTT. Protein sequence: CASSGIQGTGELFF. The gene calls are TRBV7-2 and TRBJ2-2; possibly TRBD1 for D (5 bases). The V end was cut by 5 bases, the J end by 4 bases, with 11 bases between. Germline V CDR1 and CDR2: SGHTA, FQGNSA. This CDR3 is built from 14 residues.

This clonotype was found once. The chain is built from TRBV19 and TRBJ2-4; TRBD1 matches at 7 bases. The J segment lost 3 bases and the V segment lost 0 bases, leaving 17 bases of the junction unmatched. CDR3 length: 20 residues. Germline CDR1 and CDR2: LNHDA and SQIVND (reference sequence). CDR3 residues: CASSIDLRTGTTWDKNIQYF. The CDR3 coding sequence is TGTGCCAGTAGTATAGATCTTAGGACAGGAACGACCTGGGACAAAAACATTCAGTACTTC.

This clonotype has more than one count but fewer than ten. The rearrangement uses TRBV5-1 and TRBJ2-7; D uncertain. V lost 4 bases, J lost 4 bases, and 18 bases lay in between. Germline CDR1 SGHRS, CDR2 YFSETQ. There are 15 residues in the CDR3. As DNA, the CDR3 is TGCGCCAGCAGCCCGACATCCGGAGAGATGTACGAGCAGTACTTC. As protein: CASSPTSGEMYEQYF.

V is TRBV28 and J is TRBJ2-3, with 9 positions matching TRBD2. There are 16 residues in the CDR3. Germline V gene sequence: CDR1 MDHEN, CDR2 SYDVKM. With 3 bases clipped from V and 4 bases from J, the junction kept 8 bases outside the gene matches. The CDR3 here is CASSFPAAGGPDTQYF. DNA of the CDR3: TGTGCCAGCAGTTTCCCCGCGGCGGGAGGGCCAGATACGCAGTATTTT.

V gene TRBV29-1 combines with J gene TRBJ2-7; tentatively, D is TRBD1 or TRBD2 (6 bases each). CDR1 is SQVTM, CDR2 ANQGSEA, per germline. This CDR3 comprises 16 residues. Trimming removed 1 base from V and 2 bases from J, with 18 bases in between. The CDR3 DNA reads TGCAGCGTTGAAGCCTCATCCACGAGGGGGGCCTACGAGCAGTACTTC. Its translation is CSVEASSTRGAYEQYF.

This sequence joins TRBV20-1 and TRBJ1-1, with TRBD1 matching over 10 bases. CDR3 size: 15 residues. The junction had 5 bases not matched to a gene; V was cut back by 1 base and J by 3 bases. Per the germline V gene, CDR1 is DFQATT and CDR2 is SNEGSKA (reference sequence). This chain's CDR3 is CSARGGDRGYTEAFF. The CDR3 DNA is TGCAGTGCTAGAGGCGGGGACAGGGGTTACACTGAAGCTTTCTTT.

At least ten counts were recorded for this clonotype. This chain joins TRBV5-1 and TRBJ1-2, with D hard to call. Per the germline V gene, CDR1 is SGHRS and CDR2 is YFSETQ. Trimming stripped 4 bases from V and 1 base from J, with 11 bases between. There are 14 residues in the CDR3. This CDR3 is CASSLDRNNYGYTF. DNA for the CDR3: TGCGCCAGCAGCCTGGATCGGAATAACTATGGCTACACCTTC.

This clonotype showed up just a few times. The gene calls are TRBV12-3 or TRBV12-4 and TRBJ1-2, with 7 bases that match TRBD1. V shed 6 bases and J 9 bases; nucleotides not matched to a gene: 13. This CDR3 is built from 14 residues. CDR3 DNA: TGTGCCAGCAGCTCCCTCAGTGACAGGGAAAGCTACACCTTC. Residues: CASSSLSDRESYTF.

This clonotype has just a few counts. V is TRBV25-1 and J is TRBJ2-6, with D perhaps TRBD1 or TRBD2 (5 bases each). This CDR3 is 17 amino acids long. CDR1 MGHDK and CDR2 SYGVNS come from the germline V gene. Trimming left V 4 bases short and J 8 bases short, with 21 bases between. The CDR3: CASSGVFGTHWSNVLTF. The CDR3 DNA reads TGTGCCAGCAGTGGGGTGTTTGGGACCCACTGGTCCAACGTCCTGACTTTC.

This chain uses TRBV9 with TRBJ2-1, with D tentatively TRBD1 or TRBD2 (7 bases each). The V end lost 0 bases, the J end lost 6 bases, and 13 bases lay between the germline ends. Germline CDR1 SGDLS, CDR2 YYNGEE. The CDR3 consists of 15 residues. The CDR3 loop is CASSVGRGGFNEQFF. The CDR3 DNA is TGTGCCAGCAGCGTAGGCAGGGGGGGTTTCAATGAGCAGTTCTTC.

V gene TRBV2 combines with J gene TRBJ2-6, with D uncertain. V was clipped by 7 bases and J by 2 bases, with 21 bases between them. The CDR3 is made up of 18 amino acids. CDR1 is SNHLY, CDR2 FYNNEI, per germline. The CDR3 DNA follows: TGTGCCAGCAAACGAACTGTGGACGCGGTTACTGGGGCCAACGTCCTGACTTTC. The encoded protein is CASKRTVDAVTGANVLTF.

The chain joins TRBV7-2 to TRBJ1-3, with D unclear. V was clipped by 5 bases and J by 4 bases, with 9 bases between them. This CDR3 is built from 13 residues. Germline V CDR1 and CDR2: SGHTA, FQGNSA. Here the CDR3 reads CASSADVGNTIYF. CDR3 DNA sequence: TGTGCCAGCAGCGCTGACGTCGGAAACACCATATATTTT.

This clonotype turned up a few times. One end of the junction varies from germline; a read error may be responsible. The rearrangement uses TRBV7-2 and TRBJ2-1; 14 bases are shared with TRBD2. The CDR3 is 14 residues long. Germline loops: CDR1 SGHTA, CDR2 FQGNSA. In nucleotides, the CDR3 is TGTGCCAGCAGCTTAGGGGGACTAGCGGGGGCAGGGATCTTC. Its protein product is CASSLGGLAGAGIF.

A few counts support this clonotype. This chain joins TRBV3-1 and TRBJ1-2, with 9 bases that match TRBD1. Germline V gene lookup returns CDR1 LGHDT and CDR2 YNNKEL (reference sequence). This CDR3 has 14 residues. The junction had 4 bases not matched to a gene; V was cut back by 2 bases and J by 6 bases. Here the CDR3 reads CASSQKGQGNGYTF. CDR3 nucleotides: TGTGCCAGCAGCCAAAAGGGACAGGGAAATGGCTACACCTTC.

V and J are TRBV25-1 and TRBJ2-1; no clear D gene. V was cut by 0 bases and J by 5 bases, with 2 bases left in between. This CDR3 has 12 residues. Per germline, CDR1 MGHDK and CDR2 SYGVNS. CDR3 in amino acids: CASSEYNNEQFF. The CDR3 coding sequence is TGTGCCAGCAGTGAATATAACAATGAGCAGTTCTTC. The full variable domain, rest sourced from reference TRBV25-1 and TRBJ2-1, is EADIYQTPRYLVIGTGKKITLECSQTMGHDKMYWYQQDPGMELHLIHYSYGVNSTEKGDLSSESTVSRIRTEHFPLTLESARPSHTSQYLCASSEYNNEQFFGPGTRLTVL.

V and J are TRBV4-3 and TRBJ1-2, with unresolved D. Trimming took 0 bases from V and 2 from J, leaving 13 bases between them. This CDR3 is built from 16 residues. Germline CDR1 and CDR2: LGHNA and YSLEER. CDR3 coding DNA: TGCGCCAGCAGCCAAGAGGGCCGTACATTCAACTATGGCTACACCTTC. It yields the protein CASSQEGRTFNYGYTF.

This clonotype was detected many times. This chain uses TRBV4-1 with TRBJ2-1; 13 bases agree with TRBD2. The V gene end was trimmed by 2 bases and the J gene end by 9 bases; junction bases not matched to a gene: 7. The germline V gene encodes CDR1 MGHRA and CDR2 YSYEKL. The CDR3 runs 16 residues. CDR3 protein: CASSQTSGGADVEQFF. In DNA form, the CDR3 reads TGCGCCAGCAGCCAAACTAGCGGGGGGGCCGACGTTGAGCAGTTCTTC.